The 28 T cell receptor beta chains below come from one sample, sequenced in a study of CD8+CD57+ T cells in acquired aplastic anemia. TCR beta VDJ combinations and CDR3 sequences were profiled from genomic DNA. TCRdb re-called the reads with MiXCR, one entry per CDR3 protein. Here the sample spans roughly 420,000 distinct CDR3 sequences, 55% to 75% being singletons. The source material was sorted CD4+, CD8+, or CD8+CD57+ T cells (not recorded which) from PBMCs. The source is a human donor in good health, serving as a control.

This clonotype showed up many times. The rearrangement joins TRBV5-8 to TRBJ1-2; 7 bases line up with TRBD1. J was trimmed by 2 bases and V by 4 bases; bases with no gene match: 5. Germline V CDR1 and CDR2: SGHTS, YDEGEE. This CDR3 is built from 14 residues. CDR3 bases: TGTGCCAGCAGCCCCGGGACAGTAAACTATGGCTACACCTTC. Protein: CASSPGTVNYGYTF.

On this clonotype itself: The junction shows a germline mismatch at one end, possibly a read error. The rearrangement joins TRBV7-3 to TRBJ1-1; no firm D call. Germline values: CDR1 SGHTA, CDR2 FQGTGA. This CDR3 region has 14 residues. CDR3: CASSEAKGKSEAYF. The CDR3 coding sequence is TGTGCCAGCAGCGAAGCGAAGGGAAAGTCTGAAGCTTACTTT.

The DNA for the CDR3 is TGTGCCAGCAGCTTAGATCCCGGCCGGTACGAGCAGTACTTC. Translation: CASSLDPGRYEQYF. This chain joins TRBV7-8 and TRBJ2-7; D call uncertain. The CDR3 is 14 amino acids. Per the germline V gene, CDR1 is SGHVS and CDR2 is FQNEAQ. Trimming pared 1 base from V and 4 bases from J, leaving 11 bases between.

Concerning this clonotype: The junction does not match germline at one end; this may be a read error. This rearrangement joins TRBV6-1 to TRBJ2-3, with 8 positions matching TRBD2. The CDR3 length is 16 residues. Looked up from germline, CDR1 is MNHNS and CDR2 is SASEGT. CDR3 coding DNA: TGCGCCAGCACTCAAGGACTAGCTTCCACCGCAGATACGCAGTATTTT. It translates to CASTQGLASTADTQYF.

As concerns this clonotype: Relative to the germline gene, one junction end is altered; a read error may explain this. The chain is built from TRBV5-1 and TRBJ1-2; D gene ambiguous. Germline V gene lookup returns CDR1 SGHRS and CDR2 YFSETQ. The CDR3 length is 12 residues. The CDR3 protein is CASSRNSWVDTF. The CDR3 DNA follows: TGTGCCAGCAGCCGCAACAGCTGGGTCGACACCTTC.

In the case of this clonotype: A read error may account for a junction end that differs from germline. V is TRBV7-3 and J is TRBJ1-2, with a tentative D call TRBD1 (6 bases). Germline CDR1 reads SGHTA; CDR2 reads FQGTGA. CDR3 length equals 13 residues. Here the CDR3 DNA reads TGTGCCAGCAGCCTCACAGGGAGCTATCGGCACACGTTC. Its protein is CASSLTGSYRHTF.

Regarding this clonotype: Relative to the germline gene, one junction end is altered; a read error may explain this. V gene TRBV6-9 combines with J gene TRBJ2-1; TRBD2 agrees at 8 bases. The CDR3 totals 16 residues. The germline gives CDR1 MNHGY, CDR2 SVAAGI. The CDR3 coding sequence is TGCGCCAGCACCACACTAGCGGATAGCTCCTACAATGAGCAGTTCTTC. It yields the protein CASTTLADSSYNEQFF.

The V gene is TRBV25-1, the J gene TRBJ2-5; 8 bases are a match to TRBD2. With 4 bases clipped from V and 4 bases from J, the junction kept 11 bases outside the gene matches. The germline gives CDR1 MGHDK, CDR2 SYGVNS. The CDR3 is 16 amino acids. The CDR3 is CASSARATGGRETQYF. CDR3 coding DNA: TGTGCCAGCAGTGCTAGAGCAACGGGGGGGAGAGAGACCCAGTACTTC.

There are many counts of this clonotype. The genes are TRBV5-5 and TRBJ1-1, with 8 bases identical to TRBD1. CDR1 and CDR2 (germline): SGHKS, YYEKEE (reference sequence). V trimming: 6 bases; J trimming: 5 bases; junction bases outside the gene matches: 9. The CDR3 runs 14 residues. CDR3 DNA sequence: TGTGCCAGCACCGGGGTGACAGGGGATACTGAAGCTTTCTTT. Translating gives CASTGVTGDTEAFF.

This chain joins TRBV9 and TRBJ2-3; the D is unclear. V shed 3 bases and J shed 14 bases, with 22 bases lying between them. This CDR3 is 14 amino acids long. Germline assignment: CDR1 SGDLS and CDR2 YYNGEE. The CDR3 coding sequence is TGTGCCAGCAGCGCAGCACGAGGCACAGATTCGGGGTATTTT. Translation gives CASSAARGTDSGYF.

The CDR3 here is CASSLARSPYEQYF. In DNA form, the CDR3 reads TGTGCCAGCAGCTTAGCCAGGTCACCCTACGAGCAGTACTTC. V is TRBV19 and J is TRBJ2-7; unclear D gene. CDR1 is LNHDA and CDR2 is SQIVND in the germline V gene (reference sequence). The CDR3 has 14 residues. Trimming removed 9 bases from V and 2 bases from J, with 17 bases in between.

At least ten counts were recorded for this clonotype. This chain connects TRBV5-6 to TRBJ1-5; 8 bases fit TRBD1. The V gene end was trimmed by 1 base and the J gene end by 4 bases; junction bases not matched to a gene: 4. Germline assignment: CDR1 SGHDT and CDR2 YYEEEE. This CDR3 is built from 15 residues. This CDR3 reads CASSLSGQGNQPQHF. CDR3 DNA sequence: TGTGCCAGCAGCTTGAGCGGACAGGGTAATCAGCCCCAGCATTTT.

The chain uses TRBV2 and TRBJ2-2; TRBD2 aligns across 15 bases. V trimming: 9 bases; J trimming: 0 bases; junction bases outside the gene matches: 2. This CDR3 contains 16 residues. The germline gives CDR1 SNHLY, CDR2 FYNNEI. The CDR3 nucleotides are TGTGCCAGGGGGACTAGCGGGGGGTCGAACACCGGGGAGCTGTTTTTT. Its translation: CARGTSGGSNTGELFF.

This clonotype was detected many times. The V gene is TRBV7-6, the J gene TRBJ2-1; 11 bases align to TRBD2. Germline V gives CDR1 SGHVS, CDR2 FNYEAQ. V dropped 4 bases and J dropped 10; count of bases not matched to a gene: 12. The CDR3 runs to 16 residues. The DNA for the CDR3 is TGTGCCAGCAGCTCCCAACTAGCGGGGGCCCGTGGGGAGCAGTTCTTC. It codes for CASSSQLAGARGEQFF.

This clonotype has just one count. This may arise from a read error, as a much more abundant clone is one base away. This sequence joins TRBV6-2 or TRBV6-3 and TRBJ1-3, with D possibly matching TRBD1 (6 bases). CDR1 is MNHEY, CDR2 SVGEGT, per germline. The CDR3 extends over 13 amino acids. The germline V and J ends were trimmed by 7 bases and 8 bases, with 15 bases remaining between them. CDR3 protein: CASTLTGGDTIYF. DNA for the CDR3: TGTGCCAGCACCTTGACAGGCGGAGACACCATATATTTT.

Comment on this clonotype: Germline and junction disagree at one end, which may indicate a read error. This chain uses TRBV7-3 with TRBJ2-7; TRBD2 is a possible D gene (5 bases). The CDR3 has 15 residues. From germline, CDR1 is SGHTA and CDR2 FQGTGA. DNA for the CDR3: TGTGCCAGCTGCTTTGGGTCGGCGGGCTGCCACGAGCTGTACTTC. Translation gives CASCFGSAGCHELYF.

About this clonotype itself: This could be a read error, since a much larger clone is one nucleotide away. Because the CDR3 is missing its conserved closing phenylalanine or tryptophan, this is likely a read error. The V gene is TRBV10-1, the J gene TRBJ2-3; D not certain. Germline V gives CDR1 WNHNN, CDR2 SYGVQD (reference sequence). This CDR3 has 11 amino acids. Here the CDR3 reads CASTNTDTQYV. The CDR3 DNA is TGTGCCAGCACCAACACAGATACGCAGTATGTT.

Notes on this clonotype: The CDR3 carries no conserved terminal phenylalanine or tryptophan, so it likely arises from a read error. The DNA is omitted, as the CDR3 cannot be located on it reliably, and the CDR3 follows TCRdb's listing. The chain couples TRBV20-1 to TRBJ2-5; TRBD1, the table's D call, lacks a check against the DNA. With termini counted, the CDR3 has 10 amino acids. Germline CDR1 reads DFQATT; CDR2 reads SNEGSKA (reference sequence). The CDR3 here is CSASSIRTGI.

There are a few counts of this clonotype. A read error is possible here, since a much larger clone lies one base away. V gene TRBV7-8 combines with J gene TRBJ1-1; possibly TRBD1 for D (5 bases). The ends were cut back, 0 bases at V and 6 bases at J, with 11 bases in the middle. The CDR3 length is 14 residues. Germline loops: CDR1 SGHVS, CDR2 FQNEAQ. In DNA form, the CDR3 reads TGTGCCAGCAGCTTAGCACGGGGGTACGCTGAAGCTTTCTTT. Encoded protein: CASSLARGYAEAFF.

Points on this clonotype: This may arise from a read error, as a much more abundant clone is one base away. The CDR3 carries no conserved terminal phenylalanine or tryptophan, so it likely arises from a read error. The CDR3 region is CASTEAGLAGVAEQFL. The CDR3 nucleotides read TGTGCCAGCACCGAAGCTGGGCTAGCGGGGGTGGCGGAGCAGTTCCTC. The chain carries TRBV12-3 or TRBV12-4 and TRBJ2-1, with TRBD2 identical over 10 bases. The CDR3 runs to 16 residues. Trimming at V came to 7 bases and at J to 10 bases, leaving 16 bases not matched to a gene.

This clonotype was counted at least ten times. The rearrangement uses TRBV6-6 and TRBJ1-6, with D hard to call. Looked up from germline, CDR1 is MNHNY and CDR2 is SVGAGI (reference sequence). The V end lost 10 bases, the J end lost 1 base, and 17 bases lay between the germline ends. The length of the CDR3 is 16 residues. CDR3 residues: CATQPPGLSYNSPLHF. The CDR3 DNA sequence: TGTGCCACCCAACCCCCAGGCTTATCCTATAATTCACCCCTCCACTTT.

As regards this clonotype: The junction departs from germline at one end; a sequencing error may be responsible. This chain links TRBV7-2 with TRBJ1-1, with D unresolved. The CDR3 runs 13 residues. From germline, CDR1 is SGHTA and CDR2 FQGNSA. The CDR3: CATSSSSGREVDF. Written as DNA, the CDR3 is TGTGCCACCAGCTCAAGCAGCGGGAGGGAAGTTGACTTT.

This chain joins TRBV7-2 and TRBJ2-7, with TRBD2 matching over 9 bases. The CDR3 is made up of 15 amino acids. CDR1 and CDR2 from the germline V gene are SGHTA and FQGNSA. V lost 8 bases, J lost 7 bases, and 15 bases stayed unmatched. The CDR3 loop is CASRPPGLAYNEQYF. CDR3 bases: TGTGCCAGCCGCCCGCCGGGACTAGCCTACAATGAGCAGTACTTC.

To note about this clonotype: This may stem from a read error, because a much larger clone lies one nucleotide away. The chain combines TRBV6-1 with TRBJ1-5; no definite D call. The length of the CDR3 is 14 residues. Germline V gene data show CDR1 as MNHNS and CDR2 as SASEGT. Trimming stripped 3 bases from V and 6 bases from J, with 12 bases between. CDR3 sequence: CASSEVPKSQPQHF. The CDR3 DNA reads as TGTGCCAGCAGTGAGGTTCCTAAAAGTCAGCCCCAGCATTTT.

About this clonotype itself: At one end the junction does not follow the germline gene, possibly because of a read error. The J gene is TRBJ1-2, the V gene TRBV7-2; no reliable D call. The CDR3 is made up of 14 amino acids. Per the germline V gene, CDR1 is SGHTA and CDR2 is FQGNSA. DNA for the CDR3: TGTGCCAGCAGCCCCGGCCCCAAGATCTACGGCAATTCGTTC. Translating gives CASSPGPKIYGNSF.

Here the CDR3 DNA reads TGTGCCAGCAGCCCCGGGACACCCTACGAGCAGTACTTC. This encodes CASSPGTPYEQYF. The chain recombines TRBV5-4 with TRBJ2-7, with D perhaps TRBD1 (6 bases). CDR1 is SGHNT and CDR2 is YYREEE in the germline V gene (reference sequence). V gave up 4 bases and J gave up 2 bases, with 10 bases separating them. CDR3 length equals 13 residues.

This clonotype was seen at least ten times. The genes are TRBV2 and TRBJ2-1; TRBD1 might be the D (6 bases). The germline V and J ends were trimmed by 6 bases and 7 bases, with 13 bases remaining between them. This CDR3 is built from 13 residues. CDR1 is SNHLY, CDR2 FYNNEI, per germline. CDR3 loop: CASSQTGRNEQFF. The CDR3 region has the DNA TGTGCCAGCAGCCAGACAGGCAGGAATGAGCAGTTCTTC.

Many counts were recorded for this clonotype. The chain carries TRBV20-1 and TRBJ1-2, with D hard to call. CDR3 length: 12 amino acids. Germline lookup yields CDR1 DFQATT and CDR2 SNEGSKA (reference sequence). V shed 6 bases and J shed 4 bases, with 12 bases lying between them. The CDR3: CSAQTQSYGYTF. As DNA, the CDR3 is TGCAGTGCCCAAACCCAGAGCTATGGCTACACCTTC.